The 7 T cell receptor beta chains below come from one sample, sequenced in a study of cytotoxic CD8 clonotypes in ibrutinib-treated CLL. Sequencing was performed with immunoSEQ multiplex PCR; in TCRdb, only in-frame clones are kept and a portion is missing. The table lists some 290,000 clones, 70% to 80% of them singletons. The sample here was PBMCs, taken before ibrutinib treatment. The receptors were sampled from a human donor with chronic lymphocytic leukemia.

The rearrangement uses TRBV6-1 and TRBJ1-5, with 7 bases lining up with TRBD1. Germline CDR1 MNHNS, CDR2 SASEGT. The ends lost 0 bases at V and 6 bases at J; junction bases unmatched: 5. The CDR3 is 15 amino acids. The CDR3 loop reads CASSEALGGGQPQHF. The CDR3 DNA reads as TGTGCCAGCAGTGAAGCGCTAGGGGGCGGTCAGCCCCAGCATTTT.

V gene TRBV27 combines with J gene TRBJ2-7; TRBD1 matches at 7 bases. The V segment lost 5 bases and the J segment 2 bases; nucleotides outside the gene matches: 6. This CDR3 contains 14 residues. Germline V gene sequence: CDR1 MNHEY, CDR2 SMNVEV (reference sequence). This CDR3 is CASSPQGVTYEQYF. The DNA of the CDR3 is TGTGCCAGCAGTCCCCAGGGGGTCACCTACGAGCAGTACTTC.

This chain joins TRBV4-1 and TRBJ2-7, with a possible D match to TRBD1 (6 bases). Trimming cost V 0 bases and J 0 bases, with 15 bases left between them. The CDR3 runs to 17 residues. Germline V gene data show CDR1 as MGHRA and CDR2 as YSYEKL. This CDR3 is CASSQDPNRVSSYEQYF. CDR3 nucleotide sequence: TGCGCCAGCAGCCAAGACCCCAACAGGGTCTCCTCCTACGAGCAGTACTTC.

The rearrangement links TRBV5-8 to TRBJ1-5; D not resolved. Between the trimmed V and J ends, which lost 3 bases and 2 bases, there was a span of 12 bases. Germline-derived CDR1 and CDR2 are SGHTS and YDEGEE. CDR3 length: 15 amino acids. The CDR3 region is CASSSSGGRNQPQHF. Written as DNA, the CDR3 is TGTGCCAGCAGCTCTAGCGGAGGTCGCAATCAGCCCCAGCATTTT.

V is TRBV7-2 and J is TRBJ2-1; 7 positions match TRBD1. Unmatched junction bases numbered 8, after V lost 5 bases and J lost 4 bases. The CDR3 extends over 15 amino acids. Germline V gene data show CDR1 as SGHTA and CDR2 as FQGNSA. The CDR3 DNA sequence: TGTGCCAGCAGCCCAATTGGGACAGTTTACAATGAGCAGTTCTTC. Protein product: CASSPIGTVYNEQFF.

The V and J genes are TRBV5-8 and TRBJ1-1; TRBD1 might be the D (5 bases). Trimming left V 1 base short and J 1 base short, with 11 bases between. Germline loops: CDR1 SGHTS, CDR2 YDEGEE. The length of the CDR3 is 15 residues. CDR3 residues: CASSLHRRGNTEAFF. CDR3 sequence (DNA): TGTGCCAGCAGCTTGCACAGGCGGGGGAACACTGAAGCTTTCTTT.

The chain recombines TRBV7-9 with TRBJ1-1, with TRBD1 as a possible D gene (6 bases). This CDR3 has 16 residues. The V end lost 5 bases, the J end lost 0 bases, and 16 bases lay between the germline ends. CDR1 and CDR2 from the germline V gene are SEHNR and FQNEAQ (reference sequence). This chain's CDR3 is CASSPRQVGVNTEAFF. Here the CDR3 DNA reads TGTGCCAGCAGCCCCCGACAGGTAGGCGTGAACACTGAAGCTTTCTTT.